The clone carrying this T cell receptor beta chain was counted between two and nine times. No antigen is known for it. The sample comes from a study of CD8 T cells in ankylosing spondylitis. General study points: Characteristic, it appeared, of ankylosing spondylitis blood was a TCR beta motif of several highly homologous variants. The clones that were linked to disease were reported to be significantly enriched in matched synovial fluid samples from ankylosing spondylitis patients.

Preparation of TCR beta libraries was done by quantitative 5'-RACE with molecular barcodes. TCRdb re-derived calls from the 5' RACE reads in MiXCR, one entry per CDR3 protein. This table holds 700,000 to 1,000,000 distinct CDR3 sequences, roughly 12% found once. The sequencing sample was made of blood, either unsorted or a sorted T cell fraction (not recorded which). This receptor was identified in a male donor with ankylosing spondylitis.

CDR3 in DNA: TGTGCCAGTAAGAACGTGGGATCCTACGAGCAGTACTTC. It codes for CASKNVGSYEQYF. The chain uses TRBV19 and TRBJ2-7; no clear D gene. V shed 7 bases and J shed 1 base, with 11 bases lying between them. Germline-derived CDR1 and CDR2 are LNHDA and SQIVND (reference sequence). The CDR3 consists of 13 residues.